This TCR beta chain was sequenced in a study of T-cell memory formation after mild COVID-19. Background on the study: The study found TCR clusters largely donor specific.

This clonotype turned up a few times. Its antigen is currently unknown. There are 16 residues in the CDR3. V lost 8 bases, J lost 5 bases, and 15 bases stayed unmatched. Germline CDR1 is MNHEY and CDR2 is SVGAGI. TCR alpha and TCR beta cDNA libraries carrying sample barcodes and UMIs came from 5'RACE with constant-segment primers. TCRdb processed the 5' RACE reads anew with MiXCR; each CDR3 protein has one entry. This table holds about 110,000 distinct CDR3 sequences, about 24% found once. Whole-study findings and limits: CM and EM subsets held most contracting CD4+ clones; EMRA held CD8+ ones. Day 15 to 85 contracting clones showed balanced CD4/CD8; later expanders leaned CD4+.

The material sequenced was PBMCs or a T cell subset sorted from them (not recorded which). The TCR originated in a man younger than 35 who had mild COVID-19 (a few samples of this study predate the infection). Cell type and time point are not known. The chain employs TRBV6-5 and TRBJ2-1; TRBD1 aligns across 7 bases. The CDR3 DNA is TGTGCCAGCGGCCCCTATACCGGGACAGCAGACAATGAGCAGTTCTTC. Translating gives CASGPYTGTADNEQFF.